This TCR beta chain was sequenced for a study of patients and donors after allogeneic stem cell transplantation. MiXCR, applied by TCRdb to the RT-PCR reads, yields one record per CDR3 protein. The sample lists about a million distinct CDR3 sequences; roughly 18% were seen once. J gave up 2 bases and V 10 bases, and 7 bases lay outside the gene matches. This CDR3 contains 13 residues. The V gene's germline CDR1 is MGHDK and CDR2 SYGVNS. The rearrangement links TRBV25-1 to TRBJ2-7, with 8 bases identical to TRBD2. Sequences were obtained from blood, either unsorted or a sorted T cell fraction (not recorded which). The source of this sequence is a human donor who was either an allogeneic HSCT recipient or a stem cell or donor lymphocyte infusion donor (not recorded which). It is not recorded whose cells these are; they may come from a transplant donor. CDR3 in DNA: TGTGCCACCCAGCGGGAGATCACCTACGAGCAGTACTTC. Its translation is CATQREITYEQYF.